The TCR beta chain under discussion was sequenced for a study of blood T cell repertoires in COVID-19 (dated by TCRdb to about 2020). For the wider study: Samples covering the acute and convalescent phases of COVID-19 were provided by collaborators in the United States, Italy and Spain. Samples were obtained from the ongoing ImmuneRACE study (first 160 participants) and from 1,200 or so subjects provided by 6 global collaborators. The dataset comprised deeply sampled blood TCRbeta repertoires from subjects exposed to, actively infected with, or recovered from COVID-19. The repertoires were made available in a free public database intended to serve as a resource for research on the immune response to SARS-CoV-2. The prospective study material was composed of cDNA or gDNA derived from T cells, B-cell-depleted T cells, or PBMCs. A de-identified subject ID, COVID-19 status, age in years and sex were almost always included in the sample metadata. Where available, HLA class I and class II types were obtained from metadata supplied by the sample provider rather than from assay-based typing.

V drops 2 bases and J drops 6 bases, leaving 11 bases in between. CDR1 is given as SGHDN and CDR2 as FVKESK, both from the germline V gene. From cysteine to phenylalanine, the CDR3 is 13 amino acids long. Left in the record is the CDR3 DNA by itself, 39 bases read in frame from the first base. TCRbeta CDR3 regions were amplified from genomic DNA using the immunoSEQ Assay, a bias-controlled multiplex PCR. The study's own analysis went as follows. Nucleated cell counts per sample were estimated from amplification of reference gene primers within the assay. To quantify the absolute abundance of each unique TCRbeta CDR3 rearrangement, sequence reads were collapsed and filtered. For each sample, productive Simpson clonality was calculated by taking the square root of Simpson's diversity index across productive rearrangements. As stored in TCRdb, this immuneACCESS dataset retains in-frame rearrangements with V and J assigned. A fraction of the clones does not appear; measured against another copy, unresolved V genes explain less than half of the discrepancy, and the remainder lacks a known reason. V, J and clone size are taken as reported in that table, and D and trimming were inferred from the DNA itself. For this sample there are over 70,000 clones; 70% to 85% appear just once. The leading ten clones occupy roughly 4.5% of the sample.

A note on this clone: Its antigen is not yet known. No base quality information exists; no much larger clone differs at one position.

What the authors observed across the whole study: How much clinical and demographic metadata was included differed by source and by participant, and the metadata was provided uncurated.

The collaborating institutions used their own protocols to collect whole blood in K2EDTA tubes. For TCRbeta analysis, collaborator samples were shipped as frozen whole blood, as isolated PBMCs, or as DNA extracted from either sample type. This TCR was recovered from a woman aged 60-75 years with acute or convalescent COVID-19. The chain uses TRBV14 and TRBJ2-7; too little of a D gene remains to name it. Sequenced: peripheral blood. The CDR3: CASSQSRLTEQYF. The nucleotide sequence reads TGTGCCAGCAGCCAATCAAGACTGACCGAGCAGTACTTC.